Listed below are T cell receptor beta chains from one sample, sequenced in a study of control samples from healthy donors and cancer patients. Sequencing was performed with immunoSEQ multiplex PCR; in TCRdb, only in-frame clones are kept and a portion is missing. The profile shows about 190,000 clones, roughly nine tenths of them singletons. The source material was blood. The receptors derive from a man aged 25 to 40 in good health. The CDR3 runs from the conserved cysteine through the conserved F or W. A D gene is named only where the DNA matches it firmly. Rows give clone size only sometimes, using once, few, many, or a class for an expanded clone.

j_gene: TRBJ1-5
d_gene: -
v_gene: TRBV6-6
abundance: -
CDR3nt: TGTGCCAGCAGCTCGGAGATTAGCAATCAGCCCCAGCATTTT
CDR3aa: CASSSEISNQPQHF

j_gene: TRBJ2-1
d_gene: TRBD1
v_gene: TRBV24-1
abundance: -
CDR3nt: TGTGCCACCAGTGATCCGGGGACAGGGCAGTTCTTC
CDR3aa: CATSDPGTGQFF

j_gene: TRBJ1-4
d_gene: -
v_gene: TRBV5-6
abundance: -
CDR3nt: TGTGCCAGCACCCAAACGGGCGGGGGCGCGGATGAAAAACTGTTTTTT
CDR3aa: CASTQTGGGADEKLFF

j_gene: TRBJ1-2
d_gene: -
v_gene: TRBV19
abundance: -
CDR3nt: TGTGCCAGTAGTGACCCGCAGGTTCGCTATGGCTACACCTTC
CDR3aa: CASSDPQVRYGYTF

j_gene: TRBJ1-1
d_gene: TRBD1
v_gene: TRBV10-1
abundance: -
CDR3nt: TGCGCCAGCAGTGAGTCGAGAGGGGGGACAGAGGCTTTCTTT
CDR3aa: CASSESRGGTEAFF

j_gene: TRBJ1-4
d_gene: -
v_gene: TRBV10-3
abundance: -
CDR3nt: TGTGCCATCAGTGGGCAGTCAGGTTCTCCTAATGAAAAACTGTTTTTT
CDR3aa: CAISGQSGSPNEKLFF

j_gene: TRBJ1-1
d_gene: -
v_gene: TRBV6-5
abundance: -
CDR3nt: TGTGCCAGCAGTTACCGTGGGGGCTGGACGAACACTGAAGCTTTCTTT
CDR3aa: CASSYRGGWTNTEAFF

j_gene: TRBJ1-2
d_gene: TRBD1
v_gene: TRBV25-1
abundance: -
CDR3nt: TGTGCCAGCAGTCCTCGAACAGGGGTTAACTATGGCTACACCTTC
CDR3aa: CASSPRTGVNYGYTF

j_gene: TRBJ2-1
d_gene: TRBD2
v_gene: TRBV29-1
abundance: -
CDR3nt: TGCAGCGCGAAACCGAGCGGGGGGTATTACAATGAGCAGTTCTTC
CDR3aa: CSAKPSGGYYNEQFF

j_gene: TRBJ1-3
d_gene: -
v_gene: TRBV21-1
abundance: -
CDR3nt: TGTGCCAGCAGCACTCCGACCGAAGGTGGAAACACCATATATTTT
CDR3aa: CASSTPTEGGNTIYF

j_gene: TRBJ2-3
d_gene: -
v_gene: TRBV3-1/TRBV3-2
abundance: -
CDR3nt: TGTGCCAGCAGCCCCAGGCGGAGTAACACAGATACGCAGTATTTT
CDR3aa: CASSPRRSNTDTQYF

j_gene: TRBJ2-5
d_gene: -
v_gene: TRBV30
abundance: -
CDR3nt: TGTGCCTGGGGGCGGGGCGGAGAGACCCAGTACTTC
CDR3aa: CAWGRGGETQYF

j_gene: TRBJ1-5
d_gene: TRBD1
v_gene: TRBV28
abundance: -
CDR3nt: TGTGCCAGCAGTTTACCGGAAAGAGAGGGGGCGATATCGGTCAATCAGCCCCAGCATTTT
CDR3aa: CASSLPEREGAISVNQPQHF

j_gene: TRBJ1-1
d_gene: -
v_gene: TRBV5-1
abundance: -
CDR3nt: TGCGCCAGCAGCTTGGGGGGAGCGAACACTGAAGCTTTCTTT
CDR3aa: CASSLGGANTEAFF

j_gene: TRBJ1-6
d_gene: -
v_gene: TRBV14
abundance: -
CDR3nt: TGTGCCAGCAGCCAAGCGAGGGGAGGGTATAATTCACCCCTCCACTTT
CDR3aa: CASSQARGGYNSPLHF

j_gene: TRBJ1-4
d_gene: -
v_gene: TRBV7-9
abundance: -
CDR3nt: TGTGCCAGCGTCGGACTGGGGGAAAAACTGTTTTTT
CDR3aa: CASVGLGEKLFF

j_gene: TRBJ1-2
d_gene: -
v_gene: TRBV12-3/TRBV12-4
abundance: -
CDR3nt: TGTGCCAGCAGTTTCGACAGGAACTATGGCTACACCTTC
CDR3aa: CASSFDRNYGYTF

j_gene: TRBJ1-1
d_gene: -
v_gene: TRBV19
abundance: -
CDR3nt: TGTGCCAGTATCCAGGAAGATGAAGCTTTCTTT
CDR3aa: CASIQEDEAFF

j_gene: TRBJ2-3
d_gene: TRBD1
v_gene: TRBV2
abundance: -
CDR3nt: TGTGCCAGCAGTGAATACGAACCACAGGGTTACAGGGGGGATACGCAGTATTTT
CDR3aa: CASSEYEPQGYRGDTQYF

j_gene: TRBJ2-3
d_gene: TRBD2
v_gene: TRBV24-1
abundance: once
CDR3nt: TGTGCCACCAGTGACCATCCGACTAGCGGGGGCACAGATACGCAGTATTTT
CDR3aa: CATSDHPTSGGTDTQYF

j_gene: TRBJ1-2
d_gene: TRBD1
v_gene: TRBV30
abundance: few
CDR3nt: TGTGCCTGGAGTGTAAGGAGGGACAGTAATACTAACTATGGCTACACCTTC
CDR3aa: CAWSVRRDSNTNYGYTF

j_gene: TRBJ2-7
d_gene: -
v_gene: TRBV5-6
abundance: -
CDR3nt: TGTGCCAGCAGCTTGGGACAGCCTCCCTACGAGCAGTACTTC
CDR3aa: CASSLGQPPYEQYF

j_gene: TRBJ2-3
d_gene: TRBD1
v_gene: TRBV2
abundance: -
CDR3nt: TGTGCCAGCAGTGCAGGGGGCGGCACAGATACGCAGTATTTT
CDR3aa: CASSAGGGTDTQYF

j_gene: TRBJ2-7
d_gene: -
v_gene: TRBV30
abundance: -
CDR3nt: TGTGCCGTTGAGAACGCGGGACAGAGTTTCTACGAGCAGTACTTC
CDR3aa: CAVENAGQSFYEQYF

j_gene: TRBJ1-1
d_gene: -
v_gene: TRBV5-1
abundance: -
CDR3nt: TGCGCCAGCAGCTTCGCAGGGGAGACTGAAGCTTTCTTT
CDR3aa: CASSFAGETEAFF

j_gene: TRBJ2-3
d_gene: TRBD1
v_gene: TRBV6-5
abundance: -
CDR3nt: TGTGCCAGCACTATGGACAGGAGCACAGATACGCAGTATTTT
CDR3aa: CASTMDRSTDTQYF

j_gene: TRBJ1-5
d_gene: -
v_gene: TRBV6-6
abundance: -
CDR3nt: TGTGCCAGCAGTTACTCAGACCGGATGACCCAGCATTTT
CDR3aa: CASSYSDRMTQHF

j_gene: TRBJ1-1
d_gene: TRBD1
v_gene: TRBV18
abundance: -
CDR3nt: TGTGCCAGCTCACCCATGGGTGACAGGGATAGTTCTGAAGCTTTCTTT
CDR3aa: CASSPMGDRDSSEAFF

j_gene: TRBJ2-7
d_gene: -
v_gene: TRBV18
abundance: -
CDR3nt: TGTGCCAGCTCACCGCCCCAGGGACTGAAAGAGCAGTACTTC
CDR3aa: CASSPPQGLKEQYF

j_gene: TRBJ1-4
d_gene: -
v_gene: TRBV11-2
abundance: -
CDR3nt: TGTGCCAGCAGCTCCACGTCAACTAATGAAAAACTGTTTTTT
CDR3aa: CASSSTSTNEKLFF

j_gene: TRBJ1-2
d_gene: TRBD1
v_gene: TRBV27
abundance: -
CDR3nt: TGTGCCAGCAGTTCCCACAACTCGGGACAGCAGAATGGCTACACCTTC
CDR3aa: CASSSHNSGQQNGYTF

j_gene: TRBJ2-7
d_gene: -
v_gene: TRBV5-1
abundance: -
CDR3nt: TGCGCCAGCAGCTCCGACTCCGACGAGCAGTACTTC
CDR3aa: CASSSDSDEQYF

j_gene: TRBJ1-5
d_gene: -
v_gene: TRBV5-1
abundance: -
CDR3nt: TGCGCCAGCAGCCCAATGGGACTGATCAATCAGCCCCAGCATTTT
CDR3aa: CASSPMGLINQPQHF

j_gene: TRBJ2-1
d_gene: -
v_gene: TRBV3-1/TRBV3-2
abundance: -
CDR3nt: TGTGCCAGCAGCCGCTGGTTGACTCTGATCGATGAGCAGTTCTTC
CDR3aa: CASSRWLTLIDEQFF

j_gene: TRBJ1-4
d_gene: TRBD1
v_gene: TRBV28
abundance: -
CDR3nt: TGTGCCAGCAGCTTAGGGGGCGCCTCTAATGAAAAACTGTTTTTT
CDR3aa: CASSLGGASNEKLFF

j_gene: TRBJ2-1
d_gene: TRBD1
v_gene: TRBV5-1
abundance: -
CDR3nt: TGCGCCAGCAGCCTGACAGGGGAGGATGAGCAGTTCTTC
CDR3aa: CASSLTGEDEQFF

j_gene: TRBJ2-4
d_gene: TRBD1
v_gene: TRBV25-1
abundance: -
CDR3nt: TGTGCCAGCAGTGAGTCGGGACAGGGACACATTCAGTACTTC
CDR3aa: CASSESGQGHIQYF

j_gene: TRBJ1-1
d_gene: TRBD1
v_gene: TRBV18
abundance: -
CDR3nt: TGTGCCAGCCAGGGGACAGGGGAAACTGAAGCTTTCTTT
CDR3aa: CASQGTGETEAFF

j_gene: TRBJ1-5
d_gene: -
v_gene: TRBV6-2/TRBV6-3
abundance: -
CDR3nt: TGTGCCAGCACCCCCCGAGGCAGGGCGAGGGAACAGCCCCAGCATTTT
CDR3aa: CASTPRGRAREQPQHF

j_gene: TRBJ1-5
d_gene: -
v_gene: TRBV19
abundance: -
CDR3nt: TGTGCCAGTAGTATGGTCAATCAGCCCCAGCATTTT
CDR3aa: CASSMVNQPQHF

j_gene: TRBJ2-1
d_gene: -
v_gene: TRBV11-2
abundance: -
CDR3nt: TGTGCCAGCAGCTTTTTCGGTACGAGCGATGAGCAGTTCTTC
CDR3aa: CASSFFGTSDEQFF

j_gene: TRBJ2-5
d_gene: -
v_gene: TRBV5-1
abundance: -
CDR3nt: TGCGCCAGCAGCTTGGCACCAGGGGAGGAGACCCAGTACTTC
CDR3aa: CASSLAPGEETQYF

j_gene: TRBJ2-1
d_gene: TRBD2
v_gene: TRBV6-5
abundance: -
CDR3nt: TGTGCCAGCAGTTTGGCGGGGGGGCCTCTCAATGAGCAGTTCTTC
CDR3aa: CASSLAGGPLNEQFF

j_gene: TRBJ1-2
d_gene: -
v_gene: TRBV4-1
abundance: -
CDR3nt: TGCGCCAGCAGCCAAGATTCCCGTCGACAGATTATACCCTATGGCTACACCTTC
CDR3aa: CASSQDSRRQIIPYGYTF

j_gene: TRBJ2-7
d_gene: TRBD2
v_gene: TRBV5-1
abundance: -
CDR3nt: TGCGCCAGCAGCTCGGGGGGATCCCCCTACGAGCAGTACTTC
CDR3aa: CASSSGGSPYEQYF

j_gene: TRBJ1-5
d_gene: -
v_gene: TRBV6-6
abundance: -
CDR3nt: TGTGCCAGCAGGAGACAGGATTTGGGTCAGCCCCAGCATTTT
CDR3aa: CASRRQDLGQPQHF